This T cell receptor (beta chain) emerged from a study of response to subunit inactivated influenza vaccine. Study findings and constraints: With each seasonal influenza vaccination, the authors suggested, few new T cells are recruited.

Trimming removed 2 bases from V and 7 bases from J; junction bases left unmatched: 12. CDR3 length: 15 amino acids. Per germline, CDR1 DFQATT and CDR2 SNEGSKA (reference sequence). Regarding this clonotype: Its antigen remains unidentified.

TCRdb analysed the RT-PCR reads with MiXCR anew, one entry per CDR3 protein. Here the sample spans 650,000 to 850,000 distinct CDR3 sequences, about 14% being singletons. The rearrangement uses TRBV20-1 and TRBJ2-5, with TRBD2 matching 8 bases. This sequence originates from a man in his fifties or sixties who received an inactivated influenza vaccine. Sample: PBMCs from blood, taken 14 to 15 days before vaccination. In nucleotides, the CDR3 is TGCAGTGCTAGACCCAGCGGGAGACCCGAAGCGACCCAGTACTTC. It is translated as CSARPSGRPEATQYF.